This T cell receptor beta chain was identified in a study of blood T cell repertoires in COVID-19. The overall study: The cDNA or gDNA used as material had been derived from T cells, B-cell-depleted T cells, or PBMCs.

The data were produced by immunoSEQ multiplex PCR, yet TCRdb's version contains in-frame clones alone and is incomplete. The table lists about 160,000 clones, approximately 84% of them singletons. The source material was peripheral blood. This receptor was obtained from a woman of 80 years or more with acute or convalescent COVID-19.

The CDR3, as DNA: TGCGCCAGCAGGAGGACAGGCGGGGACACCGGGGAGCTGTTTTTT. Its translation: CASRRTGGDTGELFF. The chain has TRBV5-1 and TRBJ2-2; possibly TRBD1 for D (7 bases). The length of the CDR3 is 15 residues. V was pared by 5 bases and J by 3 bases, with 14 bases between. Germline CDR1 and CDR2: SGHRS and YFSETQ. Full variable domain (rest looked up from reference TRBV5-1 and TRBJ2-2): KAGVTQTPRYLIKTRGQQVTLSCSPISGHRSVSWYQQTPGQGLQFLFEYFSETQRNKGNFPGRFSGRQFSNSRSEMNVSTLELGDSALYLCASRRTGGDTGELFFGEGSRLTVL.